This T cell receptor (beta chain) is from a study of metastatic and nonmetastatic thyroid tumors. As for the study in general: For malignant and benign thyroid patients, tumor or nodule tissue and blood were the sources whose repertoires were compared.

In the original analysis: The distant-metastasis classifier for papillary thyroid cancer was built from CDR3 differences across clinicopathological groups. MiXCR was used by TCRdb to re-call the PCR reads. TCRdb's processing, not the authors', yielded these V and J calls. The sample yields about 25,000 clones, around a fifth seen once. Germline V gives CDR1 MNHNS, CDR2 SASEGT. The V and J ends lost 6 bases and 1 base respectively, with 6 bases between them. The CDR3 has 13 amino acids. None of the patients had undergone any treatment ahead of thyroid surgery. This clone was counted at least ten times. The antigen is unknown. Study-wide points: A significant increase in TCR beta diversity was reportedly seen in malignant thyroid tumors relative to benign nodules, in blood and tumor.

The gene calls are TRBV6-1 and TRBJ2-2, with D unclear. Specimen: blood. The receptor's source is a male donor with papillary thyroid cancer or a benign thyroid nodule (not recorded which). Some clones in this sample may be carry-over from other donors' samples. CDR3 in amino acids: CASRQENTGELFF. CDR3 coding DNA: TGTGCCAGCAGGCAGGAGAACACCGGGGAGCTGTTTTTT.